Below are 28 T cell receptor beta chains sequenced from a single sample in a study of memory CD4+ T cells and cytomegalovirus serostatus. Single viable CD3+CD4+CD8-CD45RO+ cells were sorted as the memory CD4+ T cells. Assay used: immunoSEQ multiplex PCR; TCRdb lists only in-frame clones, some missing. The profile covers tens of thousands of clones, with around four fifths appearing a single time and 1.2% taken by the ten largest. Specimen: memory CD4+ T cells from blood. The receptor source for this set is an adult in good health and CMV-seropositive.

The V gene is TRBV6-6, the J gene TRBJ1-2; TRBD1 matches at 7 bases. The V segment lost 8 bases and the J segment 4 bases; nucleotides outside the gene matches: 10. CDR3 length equals 14 residues. Germline V gene lookup returns CDR1 MNHNY and CDR2 SVGAGI (reference sequence). CDR3 coding DNA: TGTGCCAGCCGACAGACAGGGTCGTCCTATGGCTACACCTTC. This sequence encodes CASRQTGSSYGYTF.

V and J are TRBV6-1 and TRBJ2-3, with 10 bases aligning to TRBD2. V was clipped by 8 bases and J by 1 base; unmatched bases: 3. Germline V lookup: CDR1 MNHNS, CDR2 SASEGT. The length of the CDR3 is 14 residues. This CDR3 reads CASLTSGGTDTQYF. In DNA, the CDR3 is TGTGCCAGCCTTACTAGCGGGGGCACAGATACGCAGTATTTT.

The V call is TRBV5-6, the J call TRBJ1-2, with TRBD1 as a possible D gene (5 bases). The length of the CDR3 is 14 residues. The V and J ends lost 3 bases and 4 bases respectively, with 13 bases between them. Per germline, CDR1 SGHDT and CDR2 YYEEEE. This CDR3 reads CASSSIDRSYGYTF. The CDR3 nucleotides read TGTGCCAGCAGCTCAATCGACAGAAGCTATGGCTACACCTTC. Based on the CDR3 plus reference TRBV5-6 and TRBJ1-2, the full variable domain is DAGVTQSPTHLIKTRGQQVTLRCSPKSGHDTVSWYQQALGQGPQFIFQYYEEEERQRGNFPDRFSGHQFPNYSSELNVNALLLGDSALYLCASSSIDRSYGYTFGSGTRLTVV.

The J gene is TRBJ2-5, the V gene TRBV4-3, with D perhaps TRBD1 or TRBD2 (5 bases each). The CDR3 contains 15 residues. Germline V lookup: CDR1 LGHNA, CDR2 YSLEER. With 0 bases removed from V and 5 bases from J, the gap between germline ends came to 13 bases. Here the CDR3 DNA reads TGCGCCAGCAGCCAAGAATCGGGGCCGCGGGAGACCCAGTACTTC. This encodes CASSQESGPRETQYF.

Judged by abundance, this clone is medium-sized. Here the CDR3 DNA reads TGTGCCAGCAGTGTCTCTTCCGGGAGGTTGGACGAGCAGTACTTC. It yields the protein CASSVSSGRLDEQYF. This sequence joins TRBV6-1 and TRBJ2-7, with TRBD2 matching over 7 bases. Germline assignment: CDR1 MNHNS and CDR2 SASEGT. The V gene end was trimmed by 4 bases and the J gene end by 5 bases; junction bases not matched to a gene: 11. This CDR3 is 15 amino acids long.

This clone was seen just once. The rearrangement links TRBV29-1 to TRBJ1-1; 10 bases fit TRBD1. CDR3 length: 15 residues. The germline CDR1 and CDR2 sequences are SQVTM and ANQGSEA. Germline trimming cut 2 bases from V and 7 bases from J; bases unmatched to any gene: 10. Here the CDR3 reads CSVEPTGTGVDEAFF. The CDR3 DNA sequence: TGCAGCGTTGAACCCACCGGGACAGGGGTCGATGAAGCTTTCTTT.

This rearrangement joins TRBV18 to TRBJ2-7; 9 nucleotides match TRBD1. CDR3 size: 16 residues. From germline, CDR1 is KGHSH and CDR2 LQKENI. V dropped 5 bases and J dropped 5; count of bases not matched to a gene: 13. The CDR3 loop reads CASSSELPGQGNEQYF. CDR3 bases: TGTGCCAGCTCATCCGAGCTTCCGGGACAGGGCAACGAGCAGTACTTC.

This chain connects TRBV5-1 to TRBJ1-4, with TRBD1 matching over 8 bases. CDR1 is SGHRS and CDR2 is YFSETQ in the germline V gene. V was pared by 0 bases and J by 6 bases, with 4 bases of the junction left unmatched. This CDR3 is 15 amino acids long. CDR3 sequence (DNA): TGCGCCAGCAGCTTGGATGCAGGGGGCGATGAAAAACTGTTTTTT. Protein product: CASSLDAGGDEKLFF. Variable domain in full (rest from reference TRBV5-1 and TRBJ1-4): KAGVTQTPRYLIKTRGQQVTLSCSPISGHRSVSWYQQTPGQGLQFLFEYFSETQRNKGNFPGRFSGRQFSNSRSEMNVSTLELGDSALYLCASSLDAGGDEKLFFGSGTQLSVL.

The chain employs TRBV7-6 and TRBJ1-2; 8 nucleotides align to TRBD1. V gave up 5 bases and J gave up 1 base; unmatched junction bases: 18. The length of the CDR3 is 19 residues. Germline CDR1 and CDR2: SGHVS and FNYEAQ. CDR3 sequence reads: CASSLHPWNSGQGNYGYTF. The CDR3 coding sequence is TGTGCCAGCAGCCTACACCCTTGGAATTCTGGACAGGGTAACTATGGCTACACCTTC.

The chain employs TRBV5-1 and TRBJ1-4; TRBD1 might be the D (5 bases). Deletions cut 2 bases from V and 4 bases from J, with 9 bases between. Germline assignment: CDR1 SGHRS and CDR2 YFSETQ. The CDR3 has 14 amino acids. As DNA, the CDR3 is TGCGCCAGCAGCTTCGGGGGTCTTAATGAAAAACTGTTTTTT. This encodes CASSFGGLNEKLFF.

V and J are TRBV11-2 and TRBJ2-7, with D perhaps matching TRBD2 (6 bases). Germline CDR1 SGHAT, CDR2 FQNNGV. CDR3 length equals 15 residues. V was trimmed by 2 bases and J by 5 bases, leaving 16 bases between them. CDR3 region: CASSLNAVSGDEQYF. The CDR3 nucleotides read TGTGCCAGCAGCTTAAATGCGGTTAGCGGAGACGAGCAGTACTTC.

This rearrangement joins TRBV18 to TRBJ2-3, with D tentatively TRBD1 or TRBD2 (6 bases each). Germline values: CDR1 KGHSH, CDR2 LQKENI. The ends were cut back, 2 bases at V and 0 bases at J, with 12 bases in the middle. The CDR3 contains 16 residues. The CDR3 DNA reads as TGTGCCAGCTCACCAGACGGGGGCTCTAGCACAGATACGCAGTATTTT. Translated, it gives CASSPDGGSSTDTQYF.

The rearrangement uses TRBV11-2 and TRBJ2-5; D is unclear. CDR1 is SGHAT, CDR2 FQNNGV, per germline. CDR3 length: 12 residues. Trimming cost V 1 base and J 6 bases, with 6 bases left between them. CDR3 sequence (DNA): TGTGCCAGCAGCTTAGGGGTAAAGACCCAGTACTTC. Its translation: CASSLGVKTQYF.

CDR3 sequence: CASSEADREGTEAFF. The CDR3 nucleotides are TGTGCCAGCAGTGAAGCCGACAGGGAAGGGACTGAAGCTTTCTTT. This chain connects TRBV6-1 to TRBJ1-1, with 7 bases aligning to TRBD1. The CDR3 extends over 15 amino acids. Germline V gene lookup returns CDR1 MNHNS and CDR2 SASEGT. Losses at the gene ends were 0 bases for V and 5 bases for J; bases not matched to a gene: 6.

Only a few counts were recorded for this clone. This chain joins TRBV5-1 and TRBJ2-5; 8 positions agree with TRBD2. Germline CDR1 SGHRS, CDR2 YFSETQ. The CDR3 consists of 15 residues. After removal of 0 bases from V and 3 bases from J, the junction contained 4 bases not matched to a gene. The CDR3 bases are TGCGCCAGCAGCTTGGCCATGGGACTAGAAGAGACCCAGTACTTC. Its protein product is CASSLAMGLEETQYF.

The CDR3 protein is CASSLVWDSNYGYTF. CDR3 bases: TGTGCCAGCAGCTTAGTTTGGGACAGTAACTATGGCTACACCTTC. The chain links TRBV11-2 to TRBJ1-2; TRBD1 agrees at 7 bases. Germline CDR1 SGHAT, CDR2 FQNNGV. V was pared by 1 base and J by 1 base, with 3 bases of the junction left unmatched. The CDR3 runs 15 residues.

V is TRBV5-1 and J is TRBJ1-6, with D possibly matching TRBD1 (6 bases). This CDR3 spans 16 amino acids. CDR1 SGHRS and CDR2 YFSETQ come from the germline V gene. Trimming pared 4 bases from V and 3 bases from J, leaving 14 bases between. CDR3 amino acids: CASSRSRQDYNSPLHF. For the CDR3, the DNA is TGCGCCAGCAGCCGCTCTCGACAGGACTATAATTCACCCCTCCACTTT.

The chain links TRBV23-1 to TRBJ1-6; 7 nucleotides agree with TRBD1. TRBV23-1 is labeled an ORF, and its function is uncertain. V was pared by 1 base and J by 2 bases, with 20 bases of the junction left unmatched. The CDR3 sequence is 22 residues long. The CDR3 protein is CASSQLGGRQGPPLTYNSPLHF. CDR3 coding DNA: TGCGCCAGCAGTCAATTGGGGGGAAGACAGGGCCCGCCGCTCACCTATAATTCACCCCTCCACTTT.

The rearrangement links TRBV6-1 to TRBJ1-6; a weak D match, TRBD1 (5 bases). Trimming pared 2 bases from V and 8 bases from J, leaving 13 bases between. The CDR3 runs to 15 residues. Germline V gene lookup returns CDR1 MNHNS and CDR2 SASEGT. The CDR3 coding sequence is TGTGCCAGCAGTGAATCCCGAGGGGACGATTCACCCCTCCACTTT. This translates into CASSESRGDDSPLHF.

V gene TRBV6-1 combines with J gene TRBJ2-2; D gene uncertain. Trimming removed 10 bases from V and 3 bases from J, with 15 bases in between. Germline V CDR1 and CDR2: MNHNS, SASEGT. The CDR3 sequence is 14 residues long. The chain's CDR3 is CATEPSRDTGELFF. The CDR3 DNA reads as TGTGCCACCGAACCCTCAAGGGACACCGGGGAGCTGTTTTTT.

The gene calls are TRBV5-4 and TRBJ1-5; tentative D call: TRBD1 (6 bases). This CDR3 is 15 amino acids long. Germline-derived CDR1 and CDR2 are SGHNT and YYREEE (reference sequence). The V end was cut by 0 bases, the J end by 5 bases, with 12 bases between. The CDR3 protein is CASSLGGQSDQPQHF. CDR3 DNA sequence: TGTGCCAGCAGCTTGGGCGGACAGAGCGATCAGCCCCAGCATTTT.

This clone was recorded only once. Here the CDR3 reads CASRPVGSDSPLHF. DNA for the CDR3: TGTGCCAGCAGGCCGGTCGGGTCGGATTCACCCCTCCACTTT. This rearrangement joins TRBV7-2 to TRBJ1-6, with D unresolved. This CDR3 region has 14 residues. Between the trimmed V and J ends, which lost 6 bases and 8 bases, there was a span of 14 bases. In germline, CDR1 is SGHTA, CDR2 FQGNSA.

The rearrangement joins TRBV27 to TRBJ2-3, with a possible D match to TRBD2 (5 bases). The germline V gene encodes CDR1 MNHEY and CDR2 SMNVEV (reference sequence). Between the trimmed V and J ends, which lost 5 bases and 5 bases, there was a span of 14 bases. The CDR3 has 14 residues. This CDR3 is CASSISSGRDTQYF. In nucleotides, the CDR3 is TGTGCCAGCAGTATCTCGAGCGGCCGAGATACGCAGTATTTT.

This clone was seen a handful of times. J is TRBJ1-4 and V is TRBV5-1; TRBD1 might be the D (5 bases). Germline CDR1 and CDR2: SGHRS and YFSETQ. The CDR3 has 14 amino acids. V was pared by 0 bases and J by 4 bases, with 7 bases between. This CDR3 reads CASSLAGVNEKLFF. CDR3 nucleotide sequence: TGCGCCAGCAGCTTGGCGGGGGTTAATGAAAAACTGTTTTTT. Full variable domain (rest looked up from reference TRBV5-1 and TRBJ1-4): KAGVTQTPRYLIKTRGQQVTLSCSPISGHRSVSWYQQTPGQGLQFLFEYFSETQRNKGNFPGRFSGRQFSNSRSEMNVSTLELGDSALYLCASSLAGVNEKLFFGSGTQLSVL.

This clone was counted once. J is TRBJ2-3 and V is TRBV5-1; D perhaps matches TRBD2 (7 bases). The CDR3 is made up of 16 amino acids. Germline values: CDR1 SGHRS, CDR2 YFSETQ. Trimming pared 0 bases from V and 0 bases from J, leaving 11 bases between. The CDR3, as DNA: TGCGCCAGCAGCTTGGAGGGGGGGCTAAGCACAGATACGCAGTATTTT. Translated, it gives CASSLEGGLSTDTQYF. Full variable domain (missing parts from reference TRBV5-1 and TRBJ2-3): KAGVTQTPRYLIKTRGQQVTLSCSPISGHRSVSWYQQTPGQGLQFLFEYFSETQRNKGNFPGRFSGRQFSNSRSEMNVSTLELGDSALYLCASSLEGGLSTDTQYFGPGTRLTVL.

V usage is TRBV6-5 and J usage is TRBJ1-2; the D is unclear. The V end was cut by 8 bases, the J end by 4 bases, with 8 bases between. Germline V gene lookup returns CDR1 MNHEY and CDR2 SVGAGI. The CDR3 sequence is 11 residues long. The CDR3 nucleotides are TGTGCCAGCGGCAACATCTATGGCTACACCTTC. It translates to CASGNIYGYTF.

This chain connects TRBV2 to TRBJ2-7, with 7 bases fitting TRBD2. The ends lost 6 bases at V and 7 bases at J; junction bases unmatched: 6. CDR3 size: 12 residues. The germline CDR1 and CDR2 sequences are SNHLY and FYNNEI. The CDR3 region has the DNA TGTGCCAGCAGCCGGGACTACACGGAGCAGTACTTC. It yields the protein CASSRDYTEQYF.

In this sample, this clone is medium-sized. The CDR3 protein is CASRKGQTNTGELFF. The CDR3, as DNA: TGCGCCAGCAGAAAGGGACAAACGAACACCGGGGAGCTGTTTTTT. The chain links TRBV4-1 to TRBJ2-2; D might be TRBD1 (6 bases). The CDR3 is made up of 15 amino acids. CDR1 is MGHRA and CDR2 is YSYEKL in the germline V gene. V was pared by 6 bases and J by 0 bases, with 11 bases between.